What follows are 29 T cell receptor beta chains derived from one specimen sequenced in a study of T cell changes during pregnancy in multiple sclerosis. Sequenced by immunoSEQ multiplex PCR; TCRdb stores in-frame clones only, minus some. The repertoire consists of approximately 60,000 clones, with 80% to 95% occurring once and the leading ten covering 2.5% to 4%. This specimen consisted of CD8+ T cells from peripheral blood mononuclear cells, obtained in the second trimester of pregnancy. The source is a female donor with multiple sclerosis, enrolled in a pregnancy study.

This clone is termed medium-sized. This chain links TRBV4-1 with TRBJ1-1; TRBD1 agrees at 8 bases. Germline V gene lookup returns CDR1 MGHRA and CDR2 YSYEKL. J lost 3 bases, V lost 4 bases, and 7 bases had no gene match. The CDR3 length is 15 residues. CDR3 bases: TGCGCCAGCAGCCCAGCCGGGACAGGATACACTGAAGCTTTCTTT. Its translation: CASSPAGTGYTEAFF.

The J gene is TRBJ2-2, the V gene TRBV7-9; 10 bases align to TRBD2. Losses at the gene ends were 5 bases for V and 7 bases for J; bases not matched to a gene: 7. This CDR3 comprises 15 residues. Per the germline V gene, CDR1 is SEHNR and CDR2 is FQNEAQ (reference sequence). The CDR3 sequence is CASSPTGTSDGELFF. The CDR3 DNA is TGTGCCAGCAGCCCGACTGGGACTAGCGACGGGGAGCTGTTTTTT.

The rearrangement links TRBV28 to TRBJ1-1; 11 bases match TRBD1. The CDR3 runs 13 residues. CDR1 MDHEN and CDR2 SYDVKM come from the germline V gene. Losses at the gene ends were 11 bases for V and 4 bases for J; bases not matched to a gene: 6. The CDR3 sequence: CAPKGTGGTEAFF. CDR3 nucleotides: TGTGCCCCGAAAGGGACAGGGGGCACTGAAGCTTTCTTT. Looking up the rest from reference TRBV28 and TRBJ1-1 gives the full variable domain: DVKVTQSSRYLVKRTGEKVFLECVQDMDHENMFWYRQDPGLGLRLIYFSYDVKMKEKGDIPEGYSVSREKKERFSLILESASTNQTSMYLCAPKGTGGTEAFFGQGTRLTVV.

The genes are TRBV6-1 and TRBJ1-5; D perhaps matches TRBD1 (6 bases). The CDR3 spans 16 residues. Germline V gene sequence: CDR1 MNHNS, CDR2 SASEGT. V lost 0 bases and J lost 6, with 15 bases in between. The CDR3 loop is CASSEATGWVAQPQHF. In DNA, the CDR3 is TGTGCCAGCAGTGAAGCTACAGGGTGGGTAGCTCAGCCCCAGCATTTT.

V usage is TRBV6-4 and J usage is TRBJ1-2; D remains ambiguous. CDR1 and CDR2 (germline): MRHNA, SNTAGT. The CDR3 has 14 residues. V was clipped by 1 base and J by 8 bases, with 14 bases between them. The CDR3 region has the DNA TGTGCCAGCAGTGACTGGGCGGGTTCCCAGGGCTACACCTTC. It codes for CASSDWAGSQGYTF.

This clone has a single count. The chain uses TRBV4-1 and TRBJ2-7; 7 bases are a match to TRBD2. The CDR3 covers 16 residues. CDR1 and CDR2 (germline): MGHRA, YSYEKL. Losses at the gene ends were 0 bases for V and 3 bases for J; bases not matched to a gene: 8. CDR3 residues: CASSQDRASGIYEQYF. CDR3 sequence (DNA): TGCGCCAGCAGCCAAGATCGGGCTAGCGGAATCTACGAGCAGTACTTC.

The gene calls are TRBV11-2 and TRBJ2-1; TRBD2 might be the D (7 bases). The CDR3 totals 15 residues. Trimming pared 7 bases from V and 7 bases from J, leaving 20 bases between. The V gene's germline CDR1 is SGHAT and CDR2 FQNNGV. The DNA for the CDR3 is TGTGCCAGCATTAGGGGGGGAGCGCTACGGAATGAGCAGTTCTTC. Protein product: CASIRGGALRNEQFF.

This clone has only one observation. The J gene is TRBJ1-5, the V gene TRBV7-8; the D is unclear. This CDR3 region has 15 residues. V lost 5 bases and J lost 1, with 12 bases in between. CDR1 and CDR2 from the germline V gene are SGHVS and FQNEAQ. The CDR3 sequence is CASSQRAGSNQPQHF. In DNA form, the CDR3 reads TGTGCCAGCAGCCAAAGGGCGGGGAGCAATCAGCCCCAGCATTTT.

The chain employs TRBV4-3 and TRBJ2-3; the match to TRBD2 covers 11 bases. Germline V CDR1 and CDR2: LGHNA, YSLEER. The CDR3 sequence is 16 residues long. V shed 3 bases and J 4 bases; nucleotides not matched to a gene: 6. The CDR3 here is CASSHVLAGVADTQYF. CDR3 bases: TGCGCCAGCAGCCACGTACTAGCGGGAGTTGCAGATACGCAGTATTTT.

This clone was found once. The CDR3 DNA reads as TGTGCCAGCAGTGTCCAGGCGATAATGAACACTGAAGCTTTCTTT. This codes for CASSVQAIMNTEAFF. V gene TRBV27 combines with J gene TRBJ1-1, with no clear D. V was clipped by 5 bases and J by 0 bases, with 13 bases between them. CDR1 is MNHEY and CDR2 is SMNVEV in the germline V gene (reference sequence). This CDR3 comprises 15 residues.

The CDR3 DNA follows: TGCGCCAGCAGCCCCGCCTGGGGGGGAATGGTCGAGCAGTACTTC. Translating it yields CASSPAWGGMVEQYF. This rearrangement joins TRBV4-1 to TRBJ2-7; 7 nucleotides match TRBD2. V lost 4 bases to trimming and J lost 6 bases; unmatched junction nucleotides: 12. The CDR3 has 15 amino acids. Germline V CDR1 and CDR2: MGHRA, YSYEKL.

CDR3 nucleotides: TGTGCCAGCAGTAGCGGGGACCGGCTTAGCACAGATACGCAGTATTTT. Translated, it gives CASSSGDRLSTDTQYF. The rearrangement uses TRBV28 and TRBJ2-3, with 7 bases aligning to TRBD2. Germline CDR1 is MDHEN and CDR2 is SYDVKM. The CDR3 runs to 16 residues. With 5 bases clipped from V and 0 bases from J, the junction kept 8 bases outside the gene matches. The full variable domain, rest sourced from reference TRBV28 and TRBJ2-3, is DVKVTQSSRYLVKRTGEKVFLECVQDMDHENMFWYRQDPGLGLRLIYFSYDVKMKEKGDIPEGYSVSREKKERFSLILESASTNQTSMYLCASSSGDRLSTDTQYFGPGTRLTVL.

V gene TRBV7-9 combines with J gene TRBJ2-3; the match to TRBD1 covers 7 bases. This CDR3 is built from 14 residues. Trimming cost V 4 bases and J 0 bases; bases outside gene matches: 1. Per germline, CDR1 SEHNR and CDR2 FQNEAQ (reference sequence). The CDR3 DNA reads TGTGCCAGCAGCTGGGACAGTAGCACAGATACGCAGTATTTT. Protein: CASSWDSSTDTQYF.

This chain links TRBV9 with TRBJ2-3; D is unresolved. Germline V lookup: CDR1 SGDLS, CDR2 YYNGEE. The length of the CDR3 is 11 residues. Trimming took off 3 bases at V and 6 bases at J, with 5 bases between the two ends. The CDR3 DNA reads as TGTGCCAGCAGCGCTCTTGATACGCAGTATTTT. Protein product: CASSALDTQYF.

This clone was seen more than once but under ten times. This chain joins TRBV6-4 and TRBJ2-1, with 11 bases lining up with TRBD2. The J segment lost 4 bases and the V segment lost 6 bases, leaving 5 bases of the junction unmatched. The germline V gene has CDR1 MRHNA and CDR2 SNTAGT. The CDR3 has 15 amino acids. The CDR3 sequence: CASRVTSGAYNEQFF. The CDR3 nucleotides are TGTGCCAGCAGGGTGACTAGCGGGGCTTACAATGAGCAGTTCTTC.

The CDR3 DNA reads as TGCAGCGTCCTGGGGCTGAACACTGAAGCTTTCTTT. Its protein product is CSVLGLNTEAFF. The chain uses TRBV29-1 and TRBJ1-1, with D maybe TRBD1 (5 bases). The V end was cut by 6 bases, the J end by 0 bases, with 8 bases between. This CDR3 contains 12 residues. Looked up from germline, CDR1 is SQVTM and CDR2 is ANQGSEA.

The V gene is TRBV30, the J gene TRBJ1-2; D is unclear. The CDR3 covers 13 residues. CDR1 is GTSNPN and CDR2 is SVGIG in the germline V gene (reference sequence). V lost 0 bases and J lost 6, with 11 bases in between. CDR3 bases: TGTGCCTGGAGTGTAGCAGGCGGGGATGGCTACACCTTC. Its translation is CAWSVAGGDGYTF. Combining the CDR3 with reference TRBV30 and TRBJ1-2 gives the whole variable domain SQTIHQWPATLVQPVGSPLSLECTVEGTSNPNLYWYRQAAGRGLQLLFYSVGIGQISSEVPQNLSASRPQDRQFILSSKKLLLSDSGFYLCAWSVAGGDGYTFGSGTRLTVV.

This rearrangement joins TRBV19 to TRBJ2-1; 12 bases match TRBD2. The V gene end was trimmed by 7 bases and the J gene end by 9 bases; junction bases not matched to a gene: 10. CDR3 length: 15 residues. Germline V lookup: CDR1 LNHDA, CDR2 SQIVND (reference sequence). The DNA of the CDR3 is TGTGCCAGTACTATGAGACTAGCGGGAGTCTTTGAGCAGTTCTTC. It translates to CASTMRLAGVFEQFF.

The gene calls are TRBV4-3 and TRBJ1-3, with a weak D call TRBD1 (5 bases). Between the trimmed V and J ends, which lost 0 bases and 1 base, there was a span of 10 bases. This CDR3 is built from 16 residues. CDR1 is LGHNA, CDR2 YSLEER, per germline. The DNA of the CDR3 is TGCGCCAGCAGCCAAGATCGGGGGAATTCTGGAAACACCATATATTTT. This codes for CASSQDRGNSGNTIYF.

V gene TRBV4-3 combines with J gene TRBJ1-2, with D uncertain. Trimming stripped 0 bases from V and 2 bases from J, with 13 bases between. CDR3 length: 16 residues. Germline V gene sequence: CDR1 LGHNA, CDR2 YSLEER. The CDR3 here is CASSQDFGAGNYGYTF. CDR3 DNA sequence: TGCGCCAGCAGCCAAGATTTTGGTGCAGGCAACTATGGCTACACCTTC.

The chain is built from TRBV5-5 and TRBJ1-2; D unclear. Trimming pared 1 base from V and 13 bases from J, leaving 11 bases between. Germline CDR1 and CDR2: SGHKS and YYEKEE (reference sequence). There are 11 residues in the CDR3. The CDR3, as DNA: TGTGCCAGCAGCTTGTCGACTACTTGCACCTTC. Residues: CASSLSTTCTF.

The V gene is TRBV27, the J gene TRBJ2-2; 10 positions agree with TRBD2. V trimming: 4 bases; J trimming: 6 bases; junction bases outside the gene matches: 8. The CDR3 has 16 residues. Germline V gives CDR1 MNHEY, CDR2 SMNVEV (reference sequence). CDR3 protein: CASSSIPGLASGELFF. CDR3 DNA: TGTGCCAGCAGTTCTATTCCGGGACTAGCGTCCGGGGAGCTGTTTTTT.

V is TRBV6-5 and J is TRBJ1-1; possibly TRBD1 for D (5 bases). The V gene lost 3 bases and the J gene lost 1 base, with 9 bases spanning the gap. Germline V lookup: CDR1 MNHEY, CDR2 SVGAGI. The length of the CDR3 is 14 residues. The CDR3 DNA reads TGTGCCAGCAGTTATAGGGGAAAGAACACTGAAGCTTTCTTT. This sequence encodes CASSYRGKNTEAFF.

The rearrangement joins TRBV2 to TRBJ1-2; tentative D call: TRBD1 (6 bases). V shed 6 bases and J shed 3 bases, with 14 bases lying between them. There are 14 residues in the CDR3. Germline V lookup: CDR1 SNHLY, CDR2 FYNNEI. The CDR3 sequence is CASRPRGSDYGYTF. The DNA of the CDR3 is TGTGCCAGCAGGCCCAGGGGTTCCGACTATGGCTACACCTTC.

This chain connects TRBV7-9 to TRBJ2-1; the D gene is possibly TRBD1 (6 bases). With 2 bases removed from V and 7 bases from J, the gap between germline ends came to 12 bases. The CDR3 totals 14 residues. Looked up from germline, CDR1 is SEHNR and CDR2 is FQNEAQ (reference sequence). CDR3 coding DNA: TGTGCCAGCAGCTTACCAGGACAGATTAATGAGCAGTTCTTC. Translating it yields CASSLPGQINEQFF.

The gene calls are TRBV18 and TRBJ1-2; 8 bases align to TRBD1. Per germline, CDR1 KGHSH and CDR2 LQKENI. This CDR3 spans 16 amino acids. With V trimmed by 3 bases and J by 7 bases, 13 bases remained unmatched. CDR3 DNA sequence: TGTGCCAGCTCACCGCCCCCGACAGGGGTGTTCATTGGCTACACCTTC. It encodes CASSPPPTGVFIGYTF. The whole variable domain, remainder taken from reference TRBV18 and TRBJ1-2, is NAGVMQNPRHLVRRRGQEARLRCSPMKGHSHVYWYRQLPEEGLKFMVYLQKENIIDESGMPKERFSAEFPKEGPSILRIQQVVRGDSAAYFCASSPPPTGVFIGYTFGSGTRLTVV.

The CDR3 region has the DNA TGTGCCAGCAGCTTGCCTACAGTGGCCACTAATGAAAAACTGTTTTTT. Amino acids: CASSLPTVATNEKLFF. The chain joins TRBV7-9 to TRBJ1-4; D unclear. V was shortened by 3 bases and J by 2 bases, with 13 bases between the two germline ends. CDR3 length: 16 residues. CDR1 and CDR2 (germline): SEHNR, FQNEAQ (reference sequence).

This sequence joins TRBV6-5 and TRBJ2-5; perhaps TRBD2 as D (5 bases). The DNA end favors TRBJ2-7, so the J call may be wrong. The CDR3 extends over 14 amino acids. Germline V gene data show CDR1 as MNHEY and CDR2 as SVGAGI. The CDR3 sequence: CASSYAGDYYEQYF. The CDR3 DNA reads TGTGCCAGCAGTTACGCCGGGGATTACTACGAGCAGTACTTC.

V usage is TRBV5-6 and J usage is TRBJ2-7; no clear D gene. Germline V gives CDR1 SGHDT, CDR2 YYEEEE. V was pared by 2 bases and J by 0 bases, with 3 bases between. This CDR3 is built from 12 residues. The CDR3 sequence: CASSLLSYEQYF. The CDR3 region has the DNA TGTGCCAGCAGCTTACTCTCCTACGAGCAGTACTTC. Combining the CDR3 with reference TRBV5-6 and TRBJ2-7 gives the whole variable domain DAGVTQSPTHLIKTRGQQVTLRCSPKSGHDTVSWYQQALGQGPQFIFQYYEEEERQRGNFPDRFSGHQFPNYSSELNVNALLLGDSALYLCASSLLSYEQYFGPGTRLTVT.